This paragraph reports one TCR beta chain. Its specificity is unknown. The data were obtained in a study of human T cells and chemical hapten exposure. Study-level information: Patients got weekly scalp diphenylcyclopropenone doses over the roughly 24-week study.

MiXCR, applied by TCRdb to the RACE reads, yields one record per CDR3 protein. The table includes under 100,000 distinct CDR3 sequences, about 10% detected once. Study-level findings and limits: No alteration of TCRs above 1 in 1000 frequency was seen with DPC sensitization.

Per the germline V gene, CDR1 is GTSNPN and CDR2 is SVGIG (reference sequence). This CDR3 has 13 amino acids. Between the trimmed V and J ends, which lost 2 bases and 6 bases, there was a span of 14 bases. Time point indicated: patch test 3, about 24 weeks after DPC sensitization. Regarding treatment: therapeutic diphenylcyclopropenone sensitization with weekly scalp DPC. The sequence derives from a woman between 45 and 65 years old with alopecia areata. Some clones in this sample may be carry-over from other donors' samples. The J gene is TRBJ2-7, the V gene TRBV30, with D tentatively TRBD2 (5 bases). This specimen consisted of whole blood, obtained in connection with sensitization to the hapten diphenylcyclopropenone (DPC). CDR3 protein: CAWSPRRTSEQYF. The CDR3 region has the DNA TGTGCCTGGAGTCCCAGAAGAACTAGCGAGCAGTACTTC. Variable domain in full (rest from reference TRBV30 and TRBJ2-7): SQTIHQWPATLVQPVGSPLSLECTVEGTSNPNLYWYRQAAGRGLQLLFYSVGIGQISSEVPQNLSASRPQDRQFILSSKKLLLSDSGFYLCAWSPRRTSEQYFGPGTRLTVT.